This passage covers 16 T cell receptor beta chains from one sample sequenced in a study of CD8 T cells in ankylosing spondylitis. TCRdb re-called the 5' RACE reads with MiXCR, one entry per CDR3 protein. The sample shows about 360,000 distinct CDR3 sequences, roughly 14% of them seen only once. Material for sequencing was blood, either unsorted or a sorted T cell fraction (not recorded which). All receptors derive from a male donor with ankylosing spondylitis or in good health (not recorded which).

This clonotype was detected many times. The CDR3 nucleotides are TGTGCCACCAGCAGAGAGAGCGGCGGAGATACGCAGTATTTT. This gives the protein CATSRESGGDTQYF. This chain uses TRBV15 with TRBJ2-3, with D tentatively TRBD2 (5 bases). With 0 bases removed from V and 5 bases from J, the gap between germline ends came to 9 bases. Germline V gene data show CDR1 as LNHNV and CDR2 as YYDKDF (reference sequence). The CDR3 sequence is 14 residues long.

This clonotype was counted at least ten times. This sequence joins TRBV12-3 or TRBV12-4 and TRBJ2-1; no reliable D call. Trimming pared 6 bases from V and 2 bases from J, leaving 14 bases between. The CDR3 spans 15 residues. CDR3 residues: CASSPRSLAYNEQFF. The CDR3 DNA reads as TGTGCCAGCAGCCCCCGGAGTTTAGCCTACAATGAGCAGTTCTTC.

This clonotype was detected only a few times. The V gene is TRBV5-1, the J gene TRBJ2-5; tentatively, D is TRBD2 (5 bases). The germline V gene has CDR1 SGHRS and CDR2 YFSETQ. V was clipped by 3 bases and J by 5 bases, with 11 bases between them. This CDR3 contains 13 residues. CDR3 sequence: CASSYGEFETQYF. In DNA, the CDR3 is TGCGCCAGCAGCTACGGGGAGTTTGAGACCCAGTACTTC.

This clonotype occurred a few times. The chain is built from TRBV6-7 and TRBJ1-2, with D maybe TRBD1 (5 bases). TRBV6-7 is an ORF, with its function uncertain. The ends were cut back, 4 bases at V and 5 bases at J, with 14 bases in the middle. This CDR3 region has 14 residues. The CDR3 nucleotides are TGTGCCAGCAGTTCCCTCTGGGACCGGTATGGCTACACCTTC. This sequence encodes CASSSLWDRYGYTF.

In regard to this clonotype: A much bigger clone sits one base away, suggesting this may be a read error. CDR3 DNA sequence: TGTGTCAGCAGTTTGACTAGCGGGATTAATGAGCAGTTCTTC. It encodes CVSSLTSGINEQFF. This chain joins TRBV28 and TRBJ2-1; TRBD2 matches at 11 bases. The CDR3 runs 14 residues. Germline loops: CDR1 MDHEN, CDR2 SYDVKM. The whole variable domain, remainder taken from reference TRBV28 and TRBJ2-1, is DVKVTQSSRYLVKRTGEKVFLECVQDMDHENMFWYRQDPGLGLRLIYFSYDVKMKEKGDIPEGYSVSREKKERFSLILESASTNQTSMYLCVSSLTSGINEQFFGPGTRLTVL.

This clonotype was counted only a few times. The CDR3 DNA sequence: TGTGCCAGCAGTGAGTCGAACAATGAGCAGTTCTTC. Protein sequence: CASSESNNEQFF. The V and J genes are TRBV6-1 and TRBJ2-1; D gene uncertain. The germline V gene has CDR1 MNHNS and CDR2 SASEGT. Between the trimmed V and J ends, which lost 3 bases and 5 bases, there was a span of 5 bases. The CDR3 is made up of 12 amino acids.

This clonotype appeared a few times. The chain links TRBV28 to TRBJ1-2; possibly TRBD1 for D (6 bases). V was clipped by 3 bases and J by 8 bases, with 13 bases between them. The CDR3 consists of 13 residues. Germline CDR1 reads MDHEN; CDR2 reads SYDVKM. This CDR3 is CASSFGGSGGYTF. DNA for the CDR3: TGTGCCAGCAGTTTCGGGGGCAGTGGGGGCTACACCTTC.

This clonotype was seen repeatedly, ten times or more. CDR3 coding DNA: TGTGCCAGCAGCCCACTAGCGGCGGATACGCAGTATTTT. Amino acid sequence: CASSPLAADTQYF. The V call is TRBV12-3 or TRBV12-4, the J call TRBJ2-3; 8 bases match TRBD2. The CDR3 runs 13 residues. Losses at the gene ends were 6 bases for V and 6 bases for J; bases not matched to a gene: 5.

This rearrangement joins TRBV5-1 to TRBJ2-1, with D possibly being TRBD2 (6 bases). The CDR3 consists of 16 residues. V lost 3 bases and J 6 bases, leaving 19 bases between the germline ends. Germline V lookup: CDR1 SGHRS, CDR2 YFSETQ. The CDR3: CASSSFALAGTNEQFF. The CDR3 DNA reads TGCGCCAGCAGCTCCTTCGCGCTGGCGGGAACCAATGAGCAGTTCTTC.

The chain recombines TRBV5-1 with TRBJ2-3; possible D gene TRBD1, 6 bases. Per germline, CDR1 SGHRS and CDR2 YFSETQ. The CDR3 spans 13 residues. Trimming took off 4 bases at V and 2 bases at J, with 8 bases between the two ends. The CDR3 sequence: CASSRTDTDTQYF. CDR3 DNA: TGCGCCAGCAGCCGGACAGACACAGATACGCAGTATTTT. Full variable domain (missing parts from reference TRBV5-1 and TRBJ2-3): KAGVTQTPRYLIKTRGQQVTLSCSPISGHRSVSWYQQTPGQGLQFLFEYFSETQRNKGNFPGRFSGRQFSNSRSEMNVSTLELGDSALYLCASSRTDTDTQYFGPGTRLTVL.

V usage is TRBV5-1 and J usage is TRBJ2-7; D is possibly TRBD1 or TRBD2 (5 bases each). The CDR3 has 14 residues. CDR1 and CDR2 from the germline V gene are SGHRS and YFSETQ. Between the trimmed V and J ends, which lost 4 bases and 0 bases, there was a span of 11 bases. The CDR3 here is CASSTGTPSYEQYF. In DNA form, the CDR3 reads TGCGCCAGCAGCACTGGGACCCCCTCCTACGAGCAGTACTTC.

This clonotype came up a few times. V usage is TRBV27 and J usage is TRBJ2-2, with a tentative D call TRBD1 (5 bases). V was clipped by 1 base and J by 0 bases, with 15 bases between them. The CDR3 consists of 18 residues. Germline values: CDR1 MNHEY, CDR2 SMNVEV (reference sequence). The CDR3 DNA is TGTGCCAGCAGTTTATGGGCCCGAGGCAGGGCGAACACCGGGGAGCTGTTTTTT. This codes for CASSLWARGRANTGELFF.

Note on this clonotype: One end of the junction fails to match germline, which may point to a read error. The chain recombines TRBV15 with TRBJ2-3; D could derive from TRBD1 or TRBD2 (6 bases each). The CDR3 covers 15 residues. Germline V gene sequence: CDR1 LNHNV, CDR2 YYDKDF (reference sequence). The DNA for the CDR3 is TGTACCACCAGCAGAGAAGGGGGGCCCACAGATACGCAGTATTTT. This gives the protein CTTSREGGPTDTQYF.

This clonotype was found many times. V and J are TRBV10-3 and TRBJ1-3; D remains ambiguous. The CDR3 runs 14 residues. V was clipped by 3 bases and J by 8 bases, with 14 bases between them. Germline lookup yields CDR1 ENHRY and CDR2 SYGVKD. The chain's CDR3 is CAISDRTTVDTIYF. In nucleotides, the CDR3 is TGTGCCATCAGTGATCGGACGACCGTCGACACCATATATTTT.

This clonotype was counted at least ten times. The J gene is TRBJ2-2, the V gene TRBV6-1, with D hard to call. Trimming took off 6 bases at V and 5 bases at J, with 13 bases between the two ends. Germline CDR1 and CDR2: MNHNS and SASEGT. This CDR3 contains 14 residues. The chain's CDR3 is CASSHQIGTGELFF. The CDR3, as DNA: TGTGCCAGCAGCCACCAGATAGGAACCGGGGAGCTGTTTTTT.

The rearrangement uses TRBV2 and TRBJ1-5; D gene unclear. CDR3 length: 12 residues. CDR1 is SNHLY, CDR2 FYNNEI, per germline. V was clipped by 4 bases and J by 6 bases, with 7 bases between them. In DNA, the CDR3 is TGTGCCAGCAGTGGAGAGGTTCAGCCCCAGCATTTT. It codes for CASSGEVQPQHF.